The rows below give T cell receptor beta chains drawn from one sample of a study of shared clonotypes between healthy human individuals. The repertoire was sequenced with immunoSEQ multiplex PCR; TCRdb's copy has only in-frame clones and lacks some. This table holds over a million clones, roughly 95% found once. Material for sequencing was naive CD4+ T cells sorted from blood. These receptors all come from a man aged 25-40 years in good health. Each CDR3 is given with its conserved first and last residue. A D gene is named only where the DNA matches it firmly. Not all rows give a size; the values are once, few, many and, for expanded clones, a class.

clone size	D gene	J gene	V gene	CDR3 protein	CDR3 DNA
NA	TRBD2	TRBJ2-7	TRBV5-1	CASSFGGNPYEQYF	TGCGCCAGCAGCTTCGGGGGGAATCCATACGAGCAGTACTTC
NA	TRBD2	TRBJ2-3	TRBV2	CASIRLAGSSTDTQYF	TGTGCCAGCATTCGGCTAGCGGGCTCTAGCACAGATACGCAGTATTTT
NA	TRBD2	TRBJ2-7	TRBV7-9	CASSLALRTGGYSYEQYF	TGTGCCAGCAGCTTAGCCCTACGAACGGGAGGCTACTCCTACGAGCAGTACTTC
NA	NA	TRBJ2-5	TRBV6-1	CASSEGGVRETQYF	TGTGCCAGCAGTGAAGGCGGGGTTCGAGAGACCCAGTACTTC
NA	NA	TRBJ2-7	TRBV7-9	CASSLSRSYYEQYF	TGTGCCAGCAGCTTAAGTCGGAGCTACTACGAGCAGTACTTC
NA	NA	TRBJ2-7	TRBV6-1	CASSDRQGGSEQYF	TGTGCCAGCAGTGACCGCCAGGGAGGTAGCGAGCAGTACTTC
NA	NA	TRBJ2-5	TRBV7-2	CASSLPGPQETQYF	TGTGCCAGCAGCCTCCCGGGTCCCCAAGAGACCCAGTACTTC
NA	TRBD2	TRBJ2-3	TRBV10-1	CASSEYRDYNTDTQYF	TGCGCCAGCAGTGAGTACCGGGACTATAACACAGATACGCAGTATTTT
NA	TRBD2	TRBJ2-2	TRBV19	CASRLLAGVGELFF	TGTGCCAGTAGACTACTAGCGGGAGTCGGGGAGCTGTTTTTT
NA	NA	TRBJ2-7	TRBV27	CASSPWGRGPYEQYF	TGTGCCAGCAGTCCATGGGGACGGGGACCCTACGAGCAGTACTTC
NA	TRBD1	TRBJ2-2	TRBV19	CASRRTGTGELFF	TGTGCCAGTAGGAGGACAGGGACCGGGGAGCTGTTTTTT
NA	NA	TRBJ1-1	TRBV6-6	CASREGLSPTEAFF	TGTGCCAGCAGAGAGGGGCTTAGTCCCACTGAAGCTTTCTTT
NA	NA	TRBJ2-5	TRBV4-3	CASSPGAAYQETQYF	TGCGCCAGCAGCCCCGGGGCGGCCTACCAAGAGACCCAGTACTTC
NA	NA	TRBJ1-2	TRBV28	CASEFPGGRSNYGYTF	TGTGCCAGCGAATTCCCAGGTGGCCGCTCTAACTATGGCTACACCTTC
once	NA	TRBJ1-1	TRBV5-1	CASSLIGTEAFF	TGCGCCAGCAGCTTGATAGGGACTGAAGCTTTCTTT
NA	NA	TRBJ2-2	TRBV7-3	CASSPTGDSTGELFF	TGTGCCAGCAGCCCCACAGGGGACTCGACCGGGGAGCTGTTTTTT
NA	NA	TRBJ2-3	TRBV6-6	CASLSTRTDTQYF	TGTGCCAGCCTATCGACTCGCACAGATACGCAGTATTTT
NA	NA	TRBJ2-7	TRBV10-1	CASSESVGAEQYF	TGCGCCAGCAGTGAGTCAGTGGGGGCGGAGCAGTACTTC
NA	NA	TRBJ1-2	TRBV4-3	CASSQERQTAYGYTF	TGCGCCAGCAGCCAAGAACGGCAGACCGCCTATGGCTACACCTTC
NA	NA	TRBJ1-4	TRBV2	CASSEVLGYHLAAF	TGTGCCAGCAGTGAAGTACTGGGTTACCATTTGGCGGCTTTT
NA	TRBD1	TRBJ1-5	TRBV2	CASSRFSWDRDLIQPQHF	TGTGCCAGCAGTCGTTTTTCGTGGGACAGGGATTTGATTCAGCCCCAGCATTTT
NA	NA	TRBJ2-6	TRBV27	CASSAKGTPAHSGANVLTF	TGTGCCAGCAGCGCCAAGGGGACACCTGCACACTCTGGGGCCAACGTCCTGACTTTC
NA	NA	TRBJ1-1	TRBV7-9	CASSLLSSLSTEAFF	TGTGCCAGCAGCTTACTTTCCAGCTTATCGACTGAAGCTTTCTTT
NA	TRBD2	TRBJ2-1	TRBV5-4	CASSLGAGVHNEQFF	TGTGCCAGCAGCTTGGGGGCGGGAGTTCACAATGAGCAGTTCTTC
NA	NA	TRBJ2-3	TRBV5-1	CASSTVTTGTDTQYF	TGCGCCAGCAGTACCGTGACTACGGGTACAGATACGCAGTATTTT
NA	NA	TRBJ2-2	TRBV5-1	CASRLGIFGELFF	TGCGCCAGCAGGCTAGGAATCTTCGGGGAGCTGTTTTTT
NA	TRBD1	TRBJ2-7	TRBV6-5	CASSRTGWETYEQYF	TGTGCCAGCAGTCGGACAGGGTGGGAGACCTACGAGCAGTACTTC
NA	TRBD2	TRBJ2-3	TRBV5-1	CASSQGLAHTDTQYF	TGCGCCAGCAGCCAGGGACTAGCGCACACAGATACGCAGTATTTT